This record concerns one T cell receptor (beta chain) sequence. Antigen specificity is unknown. The data were obtained in a study of monozygotic twins with inflammatory bowel disease. General study results and limits: Especially with disease activity, IBD patients had fewer clonotypes in common with others than healthy twins did.

After re-calling the 5' RACE reads, TCRdb lists one entry per CDR3 protein, DNA absent. The sample includes 310,000 or so distinct CDR3 sequences. The material sequenced was blood. The TCR was taken from a human donor with ulcerative colitis or Crohn's disease, or a healthy co-twin of an affected twin (not recorded which).

The CDR3 loop is CASYRQGWYTGELFF. V gene TRBV28 combines with J gene TRBJ2-2; TCRdb's D call, TRBD1, is unchecked because there is no DNA. Germline CDR1 and CDR2: MDHEN and SYDVKM. There are 15 residues in the CDR3. Using reference TRBV28 and TRBJ2-2 for the parts outside the CDR3, the full variable domain is DVKVTQSSRYLVKRTGEKVFLECVQDMDHENMFWYRQDPGLGLRLIYFSYDVKMKEKGDIPEGYSVSREKKERFSLILESASTNQTSMYLCASYRQGWYTGELFFGEGSRLTVL.